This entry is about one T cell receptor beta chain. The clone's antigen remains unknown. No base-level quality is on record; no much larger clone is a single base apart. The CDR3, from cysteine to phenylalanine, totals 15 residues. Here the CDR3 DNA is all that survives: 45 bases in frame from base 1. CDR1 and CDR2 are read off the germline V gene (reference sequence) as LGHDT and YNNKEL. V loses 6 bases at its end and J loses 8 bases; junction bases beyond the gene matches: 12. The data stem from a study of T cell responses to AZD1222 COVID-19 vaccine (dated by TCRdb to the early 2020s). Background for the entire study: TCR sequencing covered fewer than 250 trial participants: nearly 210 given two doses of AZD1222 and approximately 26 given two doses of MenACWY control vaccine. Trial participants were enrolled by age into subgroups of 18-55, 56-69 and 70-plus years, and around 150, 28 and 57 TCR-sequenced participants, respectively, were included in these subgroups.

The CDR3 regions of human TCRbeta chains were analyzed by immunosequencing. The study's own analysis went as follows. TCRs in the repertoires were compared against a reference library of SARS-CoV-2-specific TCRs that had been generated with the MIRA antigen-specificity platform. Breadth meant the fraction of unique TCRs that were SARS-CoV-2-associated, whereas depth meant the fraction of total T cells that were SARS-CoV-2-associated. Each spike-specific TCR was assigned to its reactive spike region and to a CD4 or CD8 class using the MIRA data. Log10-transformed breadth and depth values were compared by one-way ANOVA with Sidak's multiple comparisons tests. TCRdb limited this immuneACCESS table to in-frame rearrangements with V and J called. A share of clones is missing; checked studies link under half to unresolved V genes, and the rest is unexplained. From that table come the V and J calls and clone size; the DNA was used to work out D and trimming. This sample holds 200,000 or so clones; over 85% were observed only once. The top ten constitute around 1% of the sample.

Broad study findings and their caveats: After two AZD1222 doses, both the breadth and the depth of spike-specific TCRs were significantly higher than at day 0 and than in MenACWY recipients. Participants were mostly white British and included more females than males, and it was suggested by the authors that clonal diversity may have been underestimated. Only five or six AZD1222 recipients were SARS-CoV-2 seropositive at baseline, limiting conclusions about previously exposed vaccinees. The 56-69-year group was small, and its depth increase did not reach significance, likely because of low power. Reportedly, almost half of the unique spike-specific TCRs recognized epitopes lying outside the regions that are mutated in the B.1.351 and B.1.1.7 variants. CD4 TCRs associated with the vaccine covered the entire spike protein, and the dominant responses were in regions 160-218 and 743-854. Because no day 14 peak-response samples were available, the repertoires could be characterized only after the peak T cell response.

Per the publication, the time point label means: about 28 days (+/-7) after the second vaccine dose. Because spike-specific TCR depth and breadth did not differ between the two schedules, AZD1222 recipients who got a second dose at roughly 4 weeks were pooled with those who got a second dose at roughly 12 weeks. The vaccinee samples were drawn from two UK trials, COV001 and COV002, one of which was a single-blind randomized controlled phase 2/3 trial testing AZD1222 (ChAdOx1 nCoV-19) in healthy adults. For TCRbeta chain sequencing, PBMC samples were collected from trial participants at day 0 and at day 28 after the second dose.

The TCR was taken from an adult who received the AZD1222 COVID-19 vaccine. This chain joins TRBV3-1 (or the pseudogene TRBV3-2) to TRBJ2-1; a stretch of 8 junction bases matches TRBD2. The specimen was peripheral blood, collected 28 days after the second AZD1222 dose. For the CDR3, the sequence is CASSLGTRVVDEQFF. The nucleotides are TGTGCCAGCAGTCTTGGGACTAGGGTTGTGGATGAGCAGTTCTTC.